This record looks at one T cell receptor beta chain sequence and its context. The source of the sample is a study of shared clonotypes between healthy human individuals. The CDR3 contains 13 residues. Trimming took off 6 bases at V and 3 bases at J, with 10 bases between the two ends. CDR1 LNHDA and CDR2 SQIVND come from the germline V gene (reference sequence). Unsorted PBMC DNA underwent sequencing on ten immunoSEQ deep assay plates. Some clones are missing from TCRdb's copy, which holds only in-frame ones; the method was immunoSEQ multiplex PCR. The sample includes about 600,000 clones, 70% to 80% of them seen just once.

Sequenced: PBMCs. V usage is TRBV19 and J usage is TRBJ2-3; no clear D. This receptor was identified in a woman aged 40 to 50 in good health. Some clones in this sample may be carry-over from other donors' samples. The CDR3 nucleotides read TGTGCCAGTAGAAATGGTGGGACAGATACGCAGTATTTT. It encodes CASRNGGTDTQYF. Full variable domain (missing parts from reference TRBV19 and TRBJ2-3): DGGITQSPKYLFRKEGQNVTLSCEQNLNHDAMYWYRQDPGQGLRLIYYSQIVNDFQKGDIAEGYSVSREKKESFPLTVTSAQKNPTAFYLCASRNGGTDTQYFGPGTRLTVL.